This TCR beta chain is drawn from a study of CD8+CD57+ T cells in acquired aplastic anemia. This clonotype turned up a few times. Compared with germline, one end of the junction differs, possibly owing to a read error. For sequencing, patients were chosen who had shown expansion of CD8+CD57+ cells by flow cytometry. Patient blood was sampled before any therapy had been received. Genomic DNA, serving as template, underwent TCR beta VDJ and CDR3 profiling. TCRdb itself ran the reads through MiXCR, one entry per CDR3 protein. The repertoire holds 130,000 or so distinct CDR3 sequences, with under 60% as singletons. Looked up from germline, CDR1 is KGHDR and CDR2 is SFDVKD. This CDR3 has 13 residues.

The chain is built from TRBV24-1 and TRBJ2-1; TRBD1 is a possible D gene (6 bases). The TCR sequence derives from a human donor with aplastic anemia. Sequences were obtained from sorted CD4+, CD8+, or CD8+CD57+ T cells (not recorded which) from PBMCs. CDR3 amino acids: CATSDPPTGPSVF. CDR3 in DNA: TGTGCCACCAGTGATCCACCGACAGGCCCTTCGGTCTTC.